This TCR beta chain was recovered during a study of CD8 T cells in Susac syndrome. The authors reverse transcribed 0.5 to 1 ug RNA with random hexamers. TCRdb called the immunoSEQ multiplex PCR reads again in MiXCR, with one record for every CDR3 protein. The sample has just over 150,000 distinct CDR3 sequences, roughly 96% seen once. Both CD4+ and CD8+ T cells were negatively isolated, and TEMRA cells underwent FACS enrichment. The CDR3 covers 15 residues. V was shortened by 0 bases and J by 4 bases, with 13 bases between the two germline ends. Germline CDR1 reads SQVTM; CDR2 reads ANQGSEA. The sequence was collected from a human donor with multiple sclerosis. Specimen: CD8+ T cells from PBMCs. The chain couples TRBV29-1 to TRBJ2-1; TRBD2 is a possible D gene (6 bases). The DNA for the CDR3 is TGCAGCGTTGAAGATAGCGGCGGGGTTTACAATGAGCAGTTCTTC. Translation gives CSVEDSGGVYNEQFF.